This T cell receptor beta chain was sequenced during a study of blood T cell repertoires in COVID-19. The assay was immunoSEQ multiplex PCR, and TCRdb's table has in-frame clones only and misses some. The sample lists 18,000 or so clones; 91% were seen once. CDR1 is SGHTA and CDR2 is FQGTGA in the germline V gene. Trimming left V 4 bases short and J 1 base short, with 7 bases between. This CDR3 is 13 amino acids long. The chain links TRBV7-3 to TRBJ1-1, with D perhaps matching TRBD1 (5 bases). The sequencing sample was made of peripheral blood. The receptor was isolated from a human donor in a cohort sampled during active COVID-19. CDR3 residues: CASSSQGNTEAFF. CDR3 bases: TGTGCCAGCAGCTCGCAGGGGAACACTGAAGCTTTCTTT.